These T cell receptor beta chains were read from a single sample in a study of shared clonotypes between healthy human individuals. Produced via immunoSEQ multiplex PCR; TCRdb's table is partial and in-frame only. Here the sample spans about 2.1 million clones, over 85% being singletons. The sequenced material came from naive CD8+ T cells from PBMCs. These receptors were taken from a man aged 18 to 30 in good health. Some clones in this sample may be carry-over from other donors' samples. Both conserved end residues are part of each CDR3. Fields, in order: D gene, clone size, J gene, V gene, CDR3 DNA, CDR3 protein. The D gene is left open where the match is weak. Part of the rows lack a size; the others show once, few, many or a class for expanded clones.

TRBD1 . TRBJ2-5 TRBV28 TGTGCCAGCAGTTCTGATGGACAGGGAAAAGAGACCCAGTACTTC CASSSDGQGKETQYF
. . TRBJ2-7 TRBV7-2 TGTGCCAGCAGCTTAGACTTTAACGAGCAGTACTTC CASSLDFNEQYF
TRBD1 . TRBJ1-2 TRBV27 TGTGCCAGCAGTTTATCAGGAGGGACAGGGGGCTTGGGCTACACCTTC CASSLSGGTGGLGYTF
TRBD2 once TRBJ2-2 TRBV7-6 TGTGCCAGCAGCCTATACGTCTCGGGAGCGGGAAGCGGGGAGCTGTTTTTT CASSLYVSGAGSGELFF
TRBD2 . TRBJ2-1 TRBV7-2 TGTGCCAGCGGAGCGGGAGGGGGATATGAGCAGTTCTTC CASGAGGGYEQFF
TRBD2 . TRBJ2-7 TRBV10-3 TGTGCCATCAACCAGATGATAGCGGGAGTTTACGAGCAGTACTTC CAINQMIAGVYEQYF
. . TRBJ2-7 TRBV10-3 TGTGCCATCAGTGAGCCGAGGCAGATTCAAAACGAGCAGTACTTC CAISEPRQIQNEQYF
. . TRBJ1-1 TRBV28 TGTGCCAGCAGAATTCCGGAGAACACTGAAGCTTTCTTT CASRIPENTEAFF
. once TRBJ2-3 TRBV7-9 TGTGCCAGCAGCTTACAAAACGGAGGGGCAGATACGCAGTATTTT CASSLQNGGADTQYF
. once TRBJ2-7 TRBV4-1 TGCGCCAGCAGCACGAGCTCCTACGAGCAGTACTTC CASSTSSYEQYF
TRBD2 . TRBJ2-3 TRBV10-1 TGCGCCAGCAGTGATTTTTTCGGCCATAGCGGGACAGATACGCAGTATTTT CASSDFFGHSGTDTQYF
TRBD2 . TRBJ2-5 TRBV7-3 TGTGCCAGCAGCGTAGCGGGAGGCCCCCAAGAGACCCAGTACTTC CASSVAGGPQETQYF
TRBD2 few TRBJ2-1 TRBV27 TGTGCCAGCAGTTTAAGCGGGAGCGCCTACAATGAGCAGTTCTTC CASSLSGSAYNEQFF
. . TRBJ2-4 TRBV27 TGTGCCAGCAGTTTAAACCCCCCGAGGGGCAACATTCAGTACTTC CASSLNPPRGNIQYF
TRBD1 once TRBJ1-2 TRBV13 TGTGCCAGCAGCCTCGACAGGGGGAGCTATGGCTACACCTTC CASSLDRGSYGYTF
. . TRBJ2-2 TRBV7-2 TGTGCCAGCAGCTTTGGGGGGGAGCTGTTTTTT CASSFGGELFF
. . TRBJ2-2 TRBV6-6 TGTGCCAGTTGGGAATGGGAGAGCCCCGGGGAGCTGTTTTTT CASWEWESPGELFF
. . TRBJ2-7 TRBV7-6 TGTGCCAGCAGCCGTGGGACTGTGGGTTCCTACGAGCAGTACTTC CASSRGTVGSYEQYF
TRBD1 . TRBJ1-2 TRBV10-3 TGTGCCATCCCTGGTGGGACAGCTGGCTACACCTTC CAIPGGTAGYTF
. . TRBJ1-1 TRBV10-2 TGCGCCAGCAGTGAGTCGTTCTTCGACACCTACACTGAAGCTTTCTTT CASSESFFDTYTEAFF
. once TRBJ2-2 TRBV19 TGTGCCAGTAGTATTACGAGACGTTCGAACACCGGGGAGCTGTTTTTT CASSITRRSNTGELFF
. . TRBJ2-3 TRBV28 TGTGCCAGCAGTCCGCACCTAGGCACTAGCACAGATACGCAGTATTTT CASSPHLGTSTDTQYF
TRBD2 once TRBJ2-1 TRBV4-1 TGCGCCAGCAGGAGGCGGGAGGGATTCTACAATGAGCAGTTCTTC CASRRREGFYNEQFF
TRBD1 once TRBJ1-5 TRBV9 TGTGCCAGCAGCCCGACAGGGGACCAGCCCCAGCATTTT CASSPTGDQPQHF
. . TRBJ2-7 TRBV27 TGTGCCAGCAGTCCCCTAGGAGGGACCTACGAGCAGTACTTC CASSPLGGTYEQYF
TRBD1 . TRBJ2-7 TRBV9 TGTGCCAGCAGCGGGGACAGGGGTACGTACGAGCAGTACTTC CASSGDRGTYEQYF
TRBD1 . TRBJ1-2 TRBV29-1 TGCAGCGTGCTAGACAGGGGCTTCTATGGCTACACCTTC CSVLDRGFYGYTF